This T cell receptor (beta chain) was sequenced during a study of a mutant IDH1 vaccine in newly diagnosed glioma. Study-wide points: Patients showed vaccine-induced immune responses at a rate of 93.3%.

The time point: week 11, during vaccination. In every dose of vaccine, 300 ug of mutant IDH1 20-mer peptide was given alongside topical imiquimod. Remarks on this clone: Its antigen is unknown.

Sequencing used immunoSEQ multiplex PCR; TCRdb keeps in-frame clones, though not all of them. The repertoire has more than 55,000 clones, roughly 80% of them found once; the top ten carry 3% to 4%. Germline V gene data show CDR1 as SGHVT and CDR2 as SQSDAQ. The CDR3 consists of 16 residues. After removal of 5 bases from V and 5 bases from J, the junction contained 11 bases not matched to a gene. This clonotype originated in a man under 40 with glioma. This specimen was PBMCs, taken from a glioma patient whose treatment included an IDH1 peptide vaccine. V is TRBV7-4 and J is TRBJ2-5; 10 nucleotides agree with TRBD1. CDR3 bases: TGTGCCAGCAGCCCCAGGTGGGACAGGGGAATGGAGACCCAGTACTTC. Its protein is CASSPRWDRGMETQYF.